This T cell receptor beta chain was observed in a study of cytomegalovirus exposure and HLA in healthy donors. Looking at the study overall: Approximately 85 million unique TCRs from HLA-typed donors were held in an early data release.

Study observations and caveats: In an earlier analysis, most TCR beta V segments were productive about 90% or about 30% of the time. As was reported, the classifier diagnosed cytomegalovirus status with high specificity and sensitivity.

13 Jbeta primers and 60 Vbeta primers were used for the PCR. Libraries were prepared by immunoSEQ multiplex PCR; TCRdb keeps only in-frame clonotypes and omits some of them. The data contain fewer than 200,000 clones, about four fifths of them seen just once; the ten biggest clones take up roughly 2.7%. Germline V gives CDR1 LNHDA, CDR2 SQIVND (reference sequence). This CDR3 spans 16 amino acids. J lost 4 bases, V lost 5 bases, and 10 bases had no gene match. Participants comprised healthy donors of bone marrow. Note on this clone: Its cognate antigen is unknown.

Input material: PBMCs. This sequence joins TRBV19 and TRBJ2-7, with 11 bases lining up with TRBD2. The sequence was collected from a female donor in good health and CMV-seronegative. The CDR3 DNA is TGTGCCAGTAGTGGTAATCTGGGACTAGCGGAATACGAGCAGTACTTC. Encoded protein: CASSGNLGLAEYEQYF.